Below, one T cell receptor (beta chain) is given with its context. V was clipped by 1 base and J by 5 bases; unmatched bases: 1. Germline lookup yields CDR1 SGHTA and CDR2 FQGNSA. The CDR3 length is 16 residues. This sample was included in a study of cytotoxic CD8 clonotypes in ibrutinib-treated CLL. Here immunoSEQ multiplex PCR was the method, and the copy in TCRdb shows in-frame clones only, minus some. The sample holds almost 85,000 clones, about 82% seen once. V usage is TRBV7-2 and J usage is TRBJ2-1, with 14 nucleotides matching TRBD2. The sample in question was PBMCs, obtained before ibrutinib treatment. The receptor comes from a human donor with chronic lymphocytic leukemia. CDR3 coding DNA: TGTGCCAGCAGCTTAGGGGGACTAGCGGGAGACAATGAGCAGTTCTTC. As protein: CASSLGGLAGDNEQFF. Together with reference TRBV7-2 and TRBJ2-1, the CDR3 gives the full variable domain: GAGVSQSPSNKVTEKGKDVELRCDPISGHTALYWYRQSLGQGLEFLIYFQGNSAPDKSGLPSDRFSAERTGGSVSTLTIQRTQQEDSAVYLCASSLGGLAGDNEQFFGPGTRLTVL.